This TCR beta chain was sequenced in a study of T cell responses to AZD1222 COVID-19 vaccine. V lost 6 bases, J lost 2 bases, and 16 bases lay in between. Germline CDR1 and CDR2: LNHDA and SQIVND (reference sequence). The CDR3 loop spans 15 amino acids. The protocol was immunoSEQ multiplex PCR, while the TCRdb copy is restricted to in-frame clones and leaves out a portion. The table lists 150,000 or so clones, roughly 90% of them singletons. The chain has TRBV19 and TRBJ1-2, with D possibly being TRBD1 (5 bases). The sequence came from an adult in good health. This sample comprised peripheral blood, obtained on day 0 of AZD1222 vaccination. CDR3 amino acids: CASSPPLGDNYGYTF. As DNA, the CDR3 is TGTGCCAGTAGCCCCCCCTTAGGGGACAACTATGGCTACACCTTC.